This TCR beta chain originates from a study of blood T cell repertoires in COVID-19. Across the study: Spain, Italy and the United States supplied samples that represented acute and convalescent COVID-19. PBMCs, B-cell-depleted T cells, or T cells were the source of the cDNA or gDNA that made up the material.

The data were produced by immunoSEQ multiplex PCR, yet TCRdb's version contains in-frame clones alone and is incomplete. The sample shows 120,000 or so clones, less than 80% of them seen only once. Sequenced sample: peripheral blood. The receptor's source is a man aged 45-65 years with acute or convalescent COVID-19.

This CDR3 reads CASSPQSNQPQHF. CDR3 sequence (DNA): TGCGCCAGCAGCCCCCAAAGCAATCAGCCCCAGCATTTT. The rearrangement uses TRBV5-1 and TRBJ1-5, with D hard to call. Trimming shortened V by 4 bases and J by 1 base, and 6 bases separated the two germline ends. Looked up from germline, CDR1 is SGHRS and CDR2 is YFSETQ. This CDR3 contains 13 residues.